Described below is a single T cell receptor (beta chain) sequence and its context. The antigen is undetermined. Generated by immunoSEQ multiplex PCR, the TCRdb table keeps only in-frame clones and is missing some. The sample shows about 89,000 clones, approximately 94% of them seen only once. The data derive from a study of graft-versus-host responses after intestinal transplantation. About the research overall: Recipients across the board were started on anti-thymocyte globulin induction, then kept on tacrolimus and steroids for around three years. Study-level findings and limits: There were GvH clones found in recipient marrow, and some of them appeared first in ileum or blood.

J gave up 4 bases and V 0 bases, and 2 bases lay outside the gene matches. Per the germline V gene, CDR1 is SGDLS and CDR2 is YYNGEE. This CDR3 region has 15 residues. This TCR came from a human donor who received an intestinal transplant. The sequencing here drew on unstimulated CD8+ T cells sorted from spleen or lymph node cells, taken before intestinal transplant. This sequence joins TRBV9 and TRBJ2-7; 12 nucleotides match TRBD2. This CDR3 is CASSVGTSGVYEQYF. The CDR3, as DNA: TGTGCCAGCAGCGTAGGGACTAGCGGGGTTTACGAGCAGTACTTC. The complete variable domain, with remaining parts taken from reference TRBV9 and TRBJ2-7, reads DSGVTQTPKHLITATGQRVTLRCSPRSGDLSVYWYQQSLDQGLQFLIQYYNGEERAKGNILERFSAQQFPDLHSELNLSSLELGDSALYFCASSVGTSGVYEQYFGPGTRLTVT.